These 20 T cell receptor beta chains share one sample of origin, sequenced in a study of blood T cell repertoires in COVID-19. Only in-frame clones appear in the TCRdb table, and some are missing; sequencing was by immunoSEQ multiplex PCR. The sample contains about 200,000 clones, roughly nine tenths of which appear only once. The sequencing input was peripheral blood. The receptors here all came from a woman aged 50 to 60 with acute or convalescent COVID-19.

The chain's CDR3 is CASSPQGSTDTQYF. The DNA for the CDR3 is TGTGCCAGCAGTCCTCAGGGTAGCACAGATACGCAGTATTTT. V is TRBV27 and J is TRBJ2-3, with D maybe TRBD1 (5 bases). Germline loops: CDR1 MNHEY, CDR2 SMNVEV (reference sequence). The CDR3 sequence is 14 residues long. The V end lost 5 bases, the J end lost 0 bases, and 9 bases lay between the germline ends.

The rearrangement uses TRBV5-4 and TRBJ2-7; a possible D gene is TRBD2 (6 bases). The V end was cut by 5 bases, the J end by 3 bases, with 12 bases between. Germline CDR1 reads SGHNT; CDR2 reads YYREEE (reference sequence). This CDR3 contains 13 residues. DNA of the CDR3: TGTGCCAGCAGTCCGGGACTGAGCTACGAGCAGTACTTC. Its translation: CASSPGLSYEQYF.

J is TRBJ2-1 and V is TRBV19, with 7 bases lining up with TRBD2. J gave up 2 bases and V 3 bases, and 4 bases lay outside the gene matches. The CDR3 is made up of 15 amino acids. Germline CDR1 and CDR2: LNHDA and SQIVND (reference sequence). The CDR3 sequence is CASSMGRGPYNEQFF. DNA for the CDR3: TGTGCCAGTAGTATGGGGAGGGGCCCCTACAATGAGCAGTTCTTC.

The chain links TRBV30 to TRBJ2-3; 9 bases map to TRBD2. Trimming took 2 bases from V and 3 from J; bases not matched to a gene: 9. CDR1 GTSNPN and CDR2 SVGIG come from the germline V gene (reference sequence). The CDR3 contains 16 residues. The CDR3 loop is CAWSLRGGVRTDTQYF. The CDR3 DNA is TGTGCCTGGAGTCTTCGCGGGGGGGTTAGGACAGATACGCAGTATTTT.

The J gene is TRBJ1-5, the V gene TRBV28; D gene unclear. Trimming took 7 bases from V and 7 from J, leaving 17 bases between them. CDR1 is MDHEN and CDR2 is SYDVKM in the germline V gene. The CDR3 covers 14 residues. The CDR3 here is CASIGPGAGQPQHF. In DNA form, the CDR3 reads TGTGCCAGCATAGGGCCGGGAGCAGGACAGCCCCAGCATTTT.

This clone was detected a few times. The chain uses TRBV6-5 and TRBJ1-1; D gene unclear. Looked up from germline, CDR1 is MNHEY and CDR2 is SVGAGI. The CDR3 extends over 15 amino acids. Trimming stripped 0 bases from V and 6 bases from J, with 14 bases between. CDR3 loop: CASSYSRLPGAEAFF. The DNA of the CDR3 is TGTGCCAGCAGTTACTCGAGGCTGCCTGGAGCTGAAGCTTTCTTT.

This clone has only a few counts. This chain connects TRBV9 to TRBJ2-2; TRBD2 agrees at 8 bases. The CDR3 runs to 17 residues. V gave up 2 bases and J gave up 7 bases; unmatched junction bases: 13. Germline values: CDR1 SGDLS, CDR2 YYNGEE. The CDR3 nucleotides read TGTGCCAGCAGCGTCCGGGGCGCGGGGGGAAATGTCGGGGAGCTGTTTTTT. Protein product: CASSVRGAGGNVGELFF.

The gene calls are TRBV10-3 and TRBJ1-4, with a tentative D call TRBD1 (6 bases). Per germline, CDR1 ENHRY and CDR2 SYGVKD. CDR3 length equals 15 residues. Trimming shortened V by 0 bases and J by 4 bases, and 9 bases separated the two germline ends. This CDR3 is CAISESTGVNEKLFF. The CDR3 bases are TGTGCCATCAGTGAGTCGACAGGAGTTAATGAAAAACTGTTTTTT.

The chain couples TRBV3-1 (or the pseudogene TRBV3-2) to TRBJ2-2; D is perhaps TRBD1 (6 bases). The CDR3 has 16 amino acids. Trimming cost V 2 bases and J 5 bases, with 15 bases left between them. Looked up from germline, CDR1 is LGHDT and CDR2 is YNNKEL (reference sequence). CDR3 DNA: TGTGCCAGCAGCCAATTACAGGGTAGAAGGACCGGGGAGCTGTTTTTT. Protein: CASSQLQGRRTGELFF.

The chain employs TRBV6-6 and TRBJ2-7; 10 nucleotides align to TRBD1. Unmatched junction bases numbered 2, after V lost 4 bases and J lost 2 bases. There are 14 residues in the CDR3. CDR1 and CDR2 (germline): MNHNY, SVGAGI (reference sequence). CDR3 nucleotide sequence: TGTGCCAGCAGTTGGGACAGGGGTACCTACGAGCAGTACTTC. It yields the protein CASSWDRGTYEQYF.

This chain uses TRBV27 with TRBJ1-6; 10 nucleotides match TRBD1. CDR1 and CDR2 (germline): MNHEY, SMNVEV (reference sequence). V shed 5 bases, J shed 6 bases, and the junction held 1 base outside the gene matches. CDR3 length equals 14 residues. The CDR3 region has the DNA TGTGCCAGCAGTCGGGACAGGGGTAATTCACCCCTCCACTTT. Translating it yields CASSRDRGNSPLHF.

The chain joins TRBV4-3 to TRBJ1-3; D not resolved. V lost 0 bases and J 0 bases, leaving 12 bases between the germline ends. The CDR3 contains 17 residues. Germline V gene sequence: CDR1 LGHNA, CDR2 YSLEER. CDR3 loop: CASSQDPPPISGNTIYF. As DNA, the CDR3 is TGCGCCAGCAGCCAAGATCCCCCCCCTATCTCTGGAAACACCATATATTTT.

The chain uses TRBV19 and TRBJ1-6, with D perhaps matching TRBD1 (5 bases). Between the trimmed V and J ends, which lost 2 bases and 6 bases, there was a span of 14 bases. CDR1 is LNHDA and CDR2 is SQIVND in the germline V gene (reference sequence). This CDR3 has 16 amino acids. CDR3 amino acids: CASSIRAGWPNSPLHF. CDR3 nucleotide sequence: TGTGCCAGTAGTATACGGGCAGGGTGGCCTAATTCACCCCTCCACTTT. The full variable domain, in which reference TRBV19 and TRBJ1-6 provide the parts outside the CDR3, is DGGITQSPKYLFRKEGQNVTLSCEQNLNHDAMYWYRQDPGQGLRLIYYSQIVNDFQKGDIAEGYSVSREKKESFPLTVTSAQKNPTAFYLCASSIRAGWPNSPLHFGNGTRLTVT.

The gene calls are TRBV5-6 and TRBJ1-2; TRBD1 aligns across 8 bases. The germline CDR1 and CDR2 sequences are SGHDT and YYEEEE. V was clipped by 0 bases and J by 3 bases; unmatched bases: 10. CDR3 length: 17 residues. This CDR3 is CASSLGSSGTGYYGYTF. CDR3 coding DNA: TGTGCCAGCAGCTTGGGGTCCTCCGGGACAGGCTACTATGGCTACACCTTC.

The V and J genes are TRBV6-5 and TRBJ2-1, with 7 bases matching TRBD2. There are 14 residues in the CDR3. The V segment lost 6 bases and the J segment 2 bases; nucleotides outside the gene matches: 4. Germline V CDR1 and CDR2: MNHEY, SVGAGI. The CDR3 nucleotides are TGTGCCAGCAGGGTCGGGGGGACCTACAATGAGCAGTTCTTC. Protein: CASRVGGTYNEQFF.

The chain employs TRBV29-1 and TRBJ1-2; 9 nucleotides line up with TRBD1. CDR1 SQVTM and CDR2 ANQGSEA come from the germline V gene. J was trimmed by 9 bases and V by 7 bases; bases with no gene match: 6. The CDR3 runs 11 residues. CDR3 sequence: CSAGDRERYTF. The DNA of the CDR3 is TGCAGCGCTGGGGACAGGGAGCGCTACACCTTC.

The chain links TRBV3-1 (or the pseudogene TRBV3-2) to TRBJ1-6; TRBD1 might be the D (6 bases). Germline CDR1 reads LGHDT; CDR2 reads YNNKEL (reference sequence). This CDR3 is built from 16 residues. Trimming pared 1 base from V and 4 bases from J, leaving 11 bases between. The CDR3 here is CASSQVGQNYNSPLHF. In DNA, the CDR3 is TGTGCCAGCAGCCAAGTCGGACAGAATTATAATTCACCCCTCCACTTT.

The CDR3 is CASSQEVANQPQHF. The DNA of the CDR3 is TGTGCCAGCAGCCAAGAAGTTGCGAATCAGCCCCAGCATTTT. The chain carries TRBV4-2 and TRBJ1-5; D is unresolved. The CDR3 runs to 14 residues. Germline-derived CDR1 and CDR2 are LGHNA and YNFKEQ. Trimming shortened V by 0 bases and J by 4 bases, and 7 bases separated the two germline ends.

The J gene is TRBJ2-3, the V gene TRBV7-7; 15 nucleotides align to TRBD2. Unmatched junction bases numbered 6, after V lost 5 bases and J lost 6 bases. The CDR3 has 16 amino acids. Per germline, CDR1 SSHAT and CDR2 FNYEAQ (reference sequence). The DNA for the CDR3 is TGTGCCAGCAGCCCTGGACTAGCGGGGGGGCTGGATACGCAGTATTTT. It translates to CASSPGLAGGLDTQYF.

This chain links TRBV6-2 or TRBV6-3 with TRBJ2-1; 8 nucleotides match TRBD2. CDR1 MNHEY and CDR2 SVGEGT come from the germline V gene. V was clipped by 2 bases and J by 7 bases; unmatched bases: 1. The CDR3 runs 13 residues. Here the CDR3 reads CASSYGTSNEQFF. The CDR3 nucleotides are TGTGCCAGCAGTTACGGGACTAGTAATGAGCAGTTCTTC.